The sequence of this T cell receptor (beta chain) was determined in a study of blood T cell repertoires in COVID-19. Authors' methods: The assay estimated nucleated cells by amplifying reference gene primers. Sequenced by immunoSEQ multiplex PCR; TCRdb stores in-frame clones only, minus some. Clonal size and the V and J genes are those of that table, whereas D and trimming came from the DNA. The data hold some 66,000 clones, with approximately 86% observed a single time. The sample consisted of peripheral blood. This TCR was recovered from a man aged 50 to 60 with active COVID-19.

CDR3 sequence (DNA): TGTGCCAGTAGTGCCCTGGGACTTTACAATGAGCAGTTCTTC. Encoded protein: CASSALGLYNEQFF. The chain has TRBV19 and TRBJ2-1, with D perhaps matching TRBD2 (6 bases). Looked up from germline, CDR1 is LNHDA and CDR2 is SQIVND (reference sequence). CDR3 length equals 14 residues. The ends were cut back, 5 bases at V and 4 bases at J, with 12 bases in the middle.